One sample yielded the 20 T cell receptor beta chains listed below, sequenced in a study of CD8+ T cells in alopecia areata. Investigators isolated RNA and reverse transcribed it into cDNA to act as the sequencing template. The repertoire was sequenced with immunoSEQ multiplex PCR; TCRdb's copy has only in-frame clones and lacks some. The repertoire holds more than 95,000 clones, with approximately 90% as singletons. Treatment of the sample: oral pan-JAK inhibitor, 5-10 mg twice daily. The starting material was CD8+ T cells sorted from blood, obtained between weeks 30 and 35, from a patient treated with tofacitinib. The receptors derive from a human donor with alopecia areata.

This chain connects TRBV27 to TRBJ2-5; D perhaps matches TRBD2 (5 bases). This CDR3 is built from 15 residues. CDR1 and CDR2 from the germline V gene are MNHEY and SMNVEV (reference sequence). Trimming shortened V by 6 bases and J by 3 bases, and 17 bases separated the two germline ends. CDR3 bases: TGTGCCAGCAGCCACCGGGGAAGAGGAAAAGAGACCCAGTACTTC. Amino acid sequence: CASSHRGRGKETQYF.

The J gene is TRBJ2-1, the V gene TRBV4-2; 10 bases align to TRBD2. The V gene's germline CDR1 is LGHNA and CDR2 YNFKEQ. The CDR3 has 15 residues. V shed 2 bases and J 8 bases; nucleotides not matched to a gene: 6. The CDR3 loop is CASSQSSSGGDEQFF. DNA of the CDR3: TGTGCCAGCAGCCAATCGTCTAGCGGGGGAGATGAGCAGTTCTTC.

The chain joins TRBV10-2 to TRBJ1-5; TRBD1 might be the D (6 bases). The CDR3 totals 15 residues. Germline-derived CDR1 and CDR2 are WSHSY and SAAADI. V shed 2 bases and J shed 5 bases, with 13 bases lying between them. CDR3 loop: CASSEMPGAYQPQHF. As DNA, the CDR3 is TGCGCCAGCAGTGAGATGCCAGGGGCGTATCAGCCCCAGCATTTT.

This chain uses TRBV13 with TRBJ2-7; 9 positions agree with TRBD1. V was clipped by 8 bases and J by 7 bases; unmatched bases: 15. Germline-derived CDR1 and CDR2 are PRHDT and FYEKMQ (reference sequence). This CDR3 region has 15 residues. The CDR3 protein is CASGTGNNGAKEQYF. CDR3 nucleotides: TGTGCCAGCGGGACAGGGAATAATGGTGCTAAGGAGCAGTACTTC.

This chain connects TRBV27 to TRBJ2-2; D is undetermined. There are 13 residues in the CDR3. Germline V lookup: CDR1 MNHEY, CDR2 SMNVEV (reference sequence). Trimming took 2 bases from V and 6 from J, leaving 7 bases between them. The CDR3 region is CASSLKVSGELFF. In DNA form, the CDR3 reads TGTGCCAGCAGTTTAAAAGTGTCCGGGGAGCTGTTTTTT.

This clone was found a few times. The gene calls are TRBV6-5 and TRBJ2-3; D is uncertain. V lost 2 bases, J lost 0 bases, and 6 bases lay in between. CDR1 is MNHEY and CDR2 is SVGAGI in the germline V gene. The CDR3 consists of 14 residues. CDR3 loop: CASSYGRSTDTQYF. The CDR3 DNA sequence: TGTGCCAGCAGTTACGGGCGGAGCACAGATACGCAGTATTTT.

The chain couples TRBV27 to TRBJ2-1, with D unclear. The CDR3 sequence is 14 residues long. Germline values: CDR1 MNHEY, CDR2 SMNVEV (reference sequence). V lost 4 bases to trimming and J lost 0 bases, with 7 bases between them. The CDR3 reads CASSSASSYNEQFF. Written as DNA, the CDR3 is TGTGCCAGCAGTTCGGCTAGCTCCTACAATGAGCAGTTCTTC.

The rearrangement links TRBV30 to TRBJ1-2; D not certain. The CDR3 loop spans 15 amino acids. Germline CDR1 GTSNPN, CDR2 SVGIG (reference sequence). Deletions cut 4 bases from V and 3 bases from J, with 18 bases between. The CDR3: CAWMLFKGNHYGYTF. CDR3 in DNA: TGTGCCTGGATGCTCTTTAAGGGCAACCACTATGGCTACACCTTC.

The chain couples TRBV29-1 to TRBJ2-1; 9 nucleotides align to TRBD1. CDR3 length: 13 amino acids. V was clipped by 6 bases and J by 6 bases; unmatched bases: 6. CDR1 is SQVTM, CDR2 ANQGSEA, per germline. In nucleotides, the CDR3 is TGCAGCGTCACAGGGGGCGCGCTCAATGAGCAGTTCTTC. Translating it yields CSVTGGALNEQFF.

V gene TRBV7-3 combines with J gene TRBJ2-1, with D tentatively TRBD1 or TRBD2 (6 bases each). V was pared by 5 bases and J by 4 bases, with 15 bases between. The CDR3 totals 15 residues. Germline loops: CDR1 SGHTA, CDR2 FQGTGA. The CDR3 spells CASSLMGGEYNEQFF. DNA for the CDR3: TGTGCCAGCAGCCTCATGGGGGGCGAGTACAATGAGCAGTTCTTC.

This clone was detected only once. The rearrangement uses TRBV27 and TRBJ1-2; D possibly corresponds to TRBD1 (6 bases). There are 15 residues in the CDR3. With 7 bases removed from V and 7 bases from J, the gap between germline ends came to 22 bases. CDR1 is MNHEY and CDR2 is SMNVEV in the germline V gene (reference sequence). The chain's CDR3 is CASKGDSPGESGYTF. In DNA form, the CDR3 reads TGTGCCAGCAAGGGGGACTCTCCCGGCGAGAGTGGCTACACCTTC.

The CDR3 coding sequence is TGCAGCGTTGTGGTCACAGGGGGTGGCACTGAAGCTTTCTTT. It yields the protein CSVVVTGGGTEAFF. V usage is TRBV29-1 and J usage is TRBJ1-1, with 8 bases fitting TRBD1. The length of the CDR3 is 14 residues. V was clipped by 4 bases and J by 4 bases; unmatched bases: 8. Germline V lookup: CDR1 SQVTM, CDR2 ANQGSEA.

Regarding this clone: A junction end diverges from the germline sequence, so it may reflect a read error. This chain uses TRBV7-7 with TRBJ2-6, with D hard to call. The CDR3 covers 14 residues. CDR1 is SSHAT and CDR2 is FNYEAQ in the germline V gene (reference sequence). The CDR3 region has the DNA TGTGCTAGCAGCGCATGGCCTGGGGCCAACGTCCTGACTTTC. This translates into CASSAWPGANVLTF.

This chain uses TRBV9 with TRBJ2-3; D not resolved. V shed 3 bases and J shed 0 bases, with 14 bases lying between them. CDR3 length: 16 amino acids. Germline CDR1 SGDLS, CDR2 YYNGEE. This CDR3 reads CASSGPVVASTDTQYF. CDR3 in DNA: TGTGCCAGCAGCGGCCCGGTCGTGGCTAGCACAGATACGCAGTATTTT.

The rearrangement joins TRBV27 to TRBJ1-5; D is perhaps TRBD1 (5 bases). This CDR3 spans 14 amino acids. The germline V gene has CDR1 MNHEY and CDR2 SMNVEV (reference sequence). Trimming pared 7 bases from V and 6 bases from J, leaving 16 bases between. This CDR3 is CASMATGGFQPQHF. In DNA form, the CDR3 reads TGTGCCAGCATGGCAACGGGGGGGTTTCAGCCCCAGCATTTT.

This clone was detected once. The V call is TRBV11-1, the J call TRBJ2-1; possibly TRBD2 for D (6 bases). Germline V gene sequence: CDR1 SGHAT, CDR2 FQDESV (reference sequence). The CDR3 contains 15 residues. V was shortened by 1 base and J by 0 bases, with 7 bases between the two germline ends. Here the CDR3 DNA reads TGTGCCAGCAGCTTAGTGCGGGGCTCCTACAATGAGCAGTTCTTC. Protein sequence: CASSLVRGSYNEQFF. Supplemented by reference TRBV11-1 and TRBJ2-1, the full variable domain reads EAEVAQSPRYKITEKSQAVAFWCDPISGHATLYWYRQILGQGPELLVQFQDESVVDDSQLPKDRFSAERLKGVDSTLKIQPAELGDSAMYLCASSLVRGSYNEQFFGPGTRLTVL.

Here the CDR3 reads CASSYVCGGYEQYF. CDR3 DNA sequence: TGTGCCAGCAGTTATGTGTGCGGGGGTTACGAGCAGTACTTC. The chain carries TRBV6-5 and TRBJ2-7; 7 nucleotides match TRBD2. The V segment lost 3 bases and the J segment 4 bases; nucleotides outside the gene matches: 6. This CDR3 has 14 residues. Germline V gene lookup returns CDR1 MNHEY and CDR2 SVGAGI.

V gene TRBV27 combines with J gene TRBJ1-1; D uncertain. The CDR3 is 14 amino acids. From germline, CDR1 is MNHEY and CDR2 SMNVEV (reference sequence). Trimming left V 3 bases short and J 6 bases short, with 14 bases between. The chain's CDR3 is CASSFSVYGPEAFF. The CDR3 DNA reads TGTGCCAGCAGTTTCTCAGTGTACGGGCCTGAAGCTTTCTTT.

Only one count was recorded for this clone. The rearrangement uses TRBV9 and TRBJ2-5, with D possibly matching TRBD2 (6 bases). This CDR3 region has 13 residues. V dropped 7 bases and J dropped 0 bases, with 10 bases sitting between them. The V gene's germline CDR1 is SGDLS and CDR2 YYNGEE. In DNA, the CDR3 is TGTGCCAGCGACCCGGGGGACCAAGAGACCCAGTACTTC. It yields the protein CASDPGDQETQYF.

The chain has TRBV7-6 and TRBJ2-5; TRBD1 matches 8 bases. The J call is doubtful: the DNA matches TRBJ2-7 better. From germline, CDR1 is SGHVS and CDR2 FNYEAQ. This CDR3 region has 14 residues. For the CDR3, the DNA is TGTGCCAGCAGCTTACGCAGGGGGCTAGACGAGCAGTACTTC. This sequence encodes CASSLRRGLDEQYF.